The entry below gives a single T cell receptor (beta chain) sequence along with its context. CDR1 SNHLY and CDR2 FYNNEI come from the germline V gene. This CDR3 has 14 amino acids. V was clipped by 4 bases and J by 9 bases; unmatched bases: 7. This record belongs to a study of shared clonotypes between healthy human individuals. Across the study: Three plates each covered CD4 naive and memory; CD8 naive two, CD8 memory one.

Positive CCR7 selection of CD45RO-negative cells yielded the naive CD8 cells, and terminally differentiated effector memory CD45RA+ cells were excluded. Here immunoSEQ multiplex PCR was the method, and the copy in TCRdb shows in-frame clones only, minus some. This sample carries about 600,000 clones, 95% to 96% of them seen once, and the ten largest clones take 0.11%. Sequencing was carried out using naive CD8+ T cells sorted from blood. This clonotype originated in a woman in her twenties or thirties in good health. The chain is built from TRBV2 and TRBJ2-1; 9 nucleotides line up with TRBD2. Here the CDR3 reads CASSAGGRAVEQFF. CDR3 coding DNA: TGTGCCAGCAGTGCTGGCGGGAGGGCCGTTGAGCAGTTCTTC.